This TCR beta chain was captured by sequencing in a study of a mutant IDH1 vaccine in newly diagnosed glioma. Time point meaning: week 23, last vaccination. With topical imiquimod, each dose of the vaccine consisted of 300 ug of mutant IDH1 20-mer peptide. Clones were read by immunoSEQ multiplex PCR, and TCRdb kept only the in-frame ones, dropping some. Of 60,000 to 85,000 clones in the sample, more than 70% were seen once. V lost 0 bases to trimming and J lost 3 bases, with 14 bases between them. CDR1 MNHNY and CDR2 SVGAGI come from the germline V gene (reference sequence). The CDR3 consists of 16 residues. Points on this clone: Its antigen remains unknown.

The sequence came from a woman aged 45-65 years with glioma. The J gene is TRBJ1-2, the V gene TRBV6-6; D is possibly TRBD1 (5 bases). The sequencing used PBMCs, collected from a glioma patient whose treatment included an IDH1 peptide vaccine. The CDR3 sequence: CASSYSPAEGDYGYTF. CDR3 nucleotide sequence: TGTGCCAGCAGTTACTCCCCAGCAGAAGGGGACTATGGCTACACCTTC.